The clone carrying this T cell receptor beta chain has a count of ten or more. Using quantitative 5'-RACE with molecular barcodes, the authors made TCR beta libraries. TCRdb processed the 5' RACE reads anew with MiXCR; each CDR3 protein has one entry. The table shows about 250,000 distinct CDR3 sequences, with over 9.5% occurring only once. These data originate in a study of CD8 T cells in ankylosing spondylitis. The CDR3 covers 14 residues. Trimming cost V 5 bases and J 2 bases, with 12 bases left between them. Looked up from germline, CDR1 is MNHNS and CDR2 is SASEGT. Sequenced input: blood, either unsorted or a sorted T cell fraction (not recorded which). This sequence originates from a male donor with ankylosing spondylitis or in good health (not recorded which). This rearrangement joins TRBV6-1 to TRBJ1-1; the D gene is possibly TRBD1 (6 bases). CDR3 loop: CASSRGTLNTEAFF. DNA of the CDR3: TGTGCCAGCAGTCGCGGGACACTTAACACTGAAGCTTTCTTT.